One and the same sample provided the 17 T cell receptor beta chains below, sequenced in a study of T cells in localized non-small cell lung cancer. Clones were read by immunoSEQ multiplex PCR, and TCRdb kept only the in-frame ones, dropping some. The data hold tens of thousands of clones, with roughly 89% observed a single time. The material sequenced was peripheral blood, taken before any cancer treatment. Receptor source: a female donor aged 60 or older with stage I lung adenocarcinoma.

The V call is TRBV9, the J call TRBJ1-1; perhaps TRBD1 as D (6 bases). The CDR3 covers 15 residues. Germline CDR1 SGDLS, CDR2 YYNGEE. The V end lost 3 bases, the J end lost 0 bases, and 12 bases lay between the germline ends. The CDR3 is CASSAGTKMNTEAFF. The CDR3 DNA reads as TGTGCCAGCAGCGCCGGGACAAAAATGAACACTGAAGCTTTCTTT.

V and J are TRBV5-1 and TRBJ1-2; D is uncertain. From germline, CDR1 is SGHRS and CDR2 YFSETQ. Trimming left V 7 bases short and J 0 bases short, with 16 bases between. This CDR3 is 15 amino acids long. CDR3 in DNA: TGCGCCAGCGGCGGGTCACCCCTTTCTAACTATGGCTACACCTTC. This sequence encodes CASGGSPLSNYGYTF.

V usage is TRBV9 and J usage is TRBJ1-1, with D maybe TRBD1 (6 bases). V was shortened by 4 bases and J by 6 bases, with 16 bases between the two germline ends. The CDR3 contains 14 residues. Germline CDR1 reads SGDLS; CDR2 reads YYNGEE. DNA for the CDR3: TGTGCCAGCAGCCCCTCACAGGGTTCCCCTGAAGCTTTCTTT. Amino acids: CASSPSQGSPEAFF.

This chain links TRBV19 with TRBJ1-1; D not resolved. CDR3 size: 13 residues. Germline CDR1 is LNHDA and CDR2 is SQIVND (reference sequence). Trimming stripped 5 bases from V and 5 bases from J, with 12 bases between. The CDR3 bases are TGTGCCAGTAGTCAACAGAGGAATACTGAAGCTTTCTTT. Amino acid sequence: CASSQQRNTEAFF.

The rearrangement joins TRBV18 to TRBJ2-1, with 14 bases lining up with TRBD2. The V gene's germline CDR1 is KGHSH and CDR2 LQKENI. The CDR3 has 16 residues. Germline trimming cut 0 bases from V and 8 bases from J; bases unmatched to any gene: 3. The CDR3 spells CASSPPGLAGDHEQFF. CDR3 nucleotides: TGTGCCAGCTCACCACCGGGACTAGCGGGAGACCATGAGCAGTTCTTC.

The J gene is TRBJ2-3, the V gene TRBV7-2; 13 nucleotides line up with TRBD2. The CDR3 has 18 amino acids. Trimming cost V 0 bases and J 4 bases; bases outside gene matches: 7. Germline CDR1 reads SGHTA; CDR2 reads FQGNSA. The CDR3 DNA reads as TGTGCCAGCAGCTTAGCTAGGACTAGCGGGGGAGAGGCAGATACGCAGTATTTT. As protein: CASSLARTSGGEADTQYF.

This chain connects TRBV6-4 to TRBJ1-2; D perhaps matches TRBD1 (6 bases). CDR3 size: 13 residues. V was shortened by 2 bases and J by 8 bases, with 12 bases between the two germline ends. Germline CDR1 and CDR2: MRHNA and SNTAGT. Here the CDR3 DNA reads TGTGCCAGCAGTGACCAGGGGTTCAGAGGCTACACCTTC. It encodes CASSDQGFRGYTF.

V and J are TRBV7-2 and TRBJ1-5; D not certain. V lost 6 bases to trimming and J lost 4 bases, with 10 bases between them. Germline V CDR1 and CDR2: SGHTA, FQGNSA. This CDR3 is 13 amino acids long. The CDR3 sequence is CASRSGPNQPQHF. The DNA for the CDR3 is TGTGCCAGCAGGTCGGGTCCTAATCAGCCCCAGCATTTT.

This rearrangement joins TRBV11-3 to TRBJ2-3; tentatively, D is TRBD2 (6 bases). Trimming took off 5 bases at V and 5 bases at J, with 14 bases between the two ends. Germline V gene lookup returns CDR1 SGHNT and CDR2 YENEEA. The CDR3 is 14 amino acids. Here the CDR3 DNA reads TGTGCCAGCAGCCGAGGGCGGGGTGGAGATACGCAGTATTTT. Translating it yields CASSRGRGGDTQYF.

The chain employs TRBV5-6 and TRBJ2-2, with TRBD2 identical over 11 bases. CDR1 is SGHDT and CDR2 is YYEEEE in the germline V gene. Unmatched junction bases numbered 10, after V lost 4 bases and J lost 8 bases. CDR3 length: 16 residues. CDR3 residues: CASSPRSGRAMGELFF. Here the CDR3 DNA reads TGTGCCAGCAGCCCGCGTAGCGGGAGGGCCATGGGGGAGCTGTTTTTT.

V is TRBV27 and J is TRBJ2-5; 8 bases match TRBD1. Germline V gene lookup returns CDR1 MNHEY and CDR2 SMNVEV (reference sequence). After removal of 5 bases from V and 3 bases from J, the junction contained 11 bases not matched to a gene. The CDR3 extends over 16 amino acids. In DNA form, the CDR3 reads TGTGCCAGCAGTCTATACAGGGGGAGTGTCGAAGAGACCCAGTACTTC. Residues: CASSLYRGSVEETQYF.

J is TRBJ1-2 and V is TRBV28, with D unclear. The V and J ends lost 3 bases and 2 bases respectively, with 10 bases between them. Germline-derived CDR1 and CDR2 are MDHEN and SYDVKM. The length of the CDR3 is 14 residues. The CDR3 nucleotides read TGTGCCAGCAGTTTCGCACAGAGCAACTATGGCTACACCTTC. Translating gives CASSFAQSNYGYTF.

The chain carries TRBV5-4 and TRBJ2-5, with 7 bases fitting TRBD1. CDR1 SGHNT and CDR2 YYREEE come from the germline V gene (reference sequence). The CDR3 loop spans 14 amino acids. Losses at the gene ends were 4 bases for V and 0 bases for J; bases not matched to a gene: 3. The CDR3 reads CASSIQGNQETQYF. In DNA, the CDR3 is TGTGCCAGCAGCATACAGGGGAACCAAGAGACCCAGTACTTC.

Details on this clone: This sample includes further DNA sequences coding for the same CDR3. The CDR3 bases are TGCGCCAGCAGCCCCGGGACAGGGGGCTACGAGCAGTACTTC. Translated, it gives CASSPGTGGYEQYF. The rearrangement links TRBV5-1 to TRBJ2-7, with 11 bases matching TRBD1. Losses at the gene ends were 4 bases for V and 3 bases for J; bases not matched to a gene: 3. The CDR3 sequence is 14 residues long. The germline gives CDR1 SGHRS, CDR2 YFSETQ.

The chain has TRBV5-6 and TRBJ2-1; 8 bases agree with TRBD2. The V gene end was trimmed by 2 bases and the J gene end by 0 bases; junction bases not matched to a gene: 4. This CDR3 contains 16 residues. From germline, CDR1 is SGHDT and CDR2 YYEEEE. The CDR3 region is CASSFLSGDSYNEQFF. CDR3 DNA sequence: TGTGCCAGCAGCTTTCTTAGCGGGGACTCCTACAATGAGCAGTTCTTC.

The chain uses TRBV7-2 and TRBJ2-7; D call uncertain. V lost 1 base and J 3 bases, leaving 10 bases between the germline ends. The CDR3 consists of 14 residues. CDR1 and CDR2 (germline): SGHTA, FQGNSA. CDR3 DNA: TGTGCCAGCAGCTTAGTCCGCCAGAACTACGAGCAGTACTTC. It codes for CASSLVRQNYEQYF. Filled out from reference TRBV7-2 and TRBJ2-7, the complete variable domain reads GAGVSQSPSNKVTEKGKDVELRCDPISGHTALYWYRQSLGQGLEFLIYFQGNSAPDKSGLPSDRFSAERTGGSVSTLTIQRTQQEDSAVYLCASSLVRQNYEQYFGPGTRLTVT.

The CDR3 loop is CASSISFRNTEAFF. The CDR3 nucleotides are TGTGCCAGTAGTATTAGTTTCAGGAACACTGAAGCTTTCTTT. This chain connects TRBV19 to TRBJ1-1; D is unresolved. The CDR3 covers 14 residues. The V end was cut by 3 bases, the J end by 1 base, with 9 bases between. Germline CDR1 and CDR2: LNHDA and SQIVND (reference sequence).